These T cell receptor beta chains were read from a single sample in a study of OX40 agonist ivuxolimab in advanced cancers. Using immunoSEQ multiplex PCR, the repertoire was profiled, and TCRdb retains in-frame clones only, with some absent. The sample gives 75,000 to 100,000 clones, over 75% of which show up once; around 0.32% is in the top ten. The sequences come from CD4+ or CD8+ T cells sorted from blood, collected in a trial of the OX40 agonist ivuxolimab. Receptors originate from an adult with an advanced solid tumor such as melanoma, head and neck, liver or kidney cancer. CDR3s include the opening cysteine and the closing phenylalanine or tryptophan.

v_gene: TRBV7-8; j_gene: TRBJ1-1; CDR3aa: CASSTLLGPANTEAFF
v_gene: TRBV6-5; j_gene: TRBJ1-3; CDR3aa: CASRGYGSGNTIYF
v_gene: TRBV6-6; j_gene: TRBJ1-1; CDR3aa: CASRLGGPVTEAFF
v_gene: TRBV19; j_gene: TRBJ1-2; CDR3aa: CASSKNRQSNYGYTF
v_gene: TRBV5-1; j_gene: TRBJ1-4; CDR3aa: CASSLGRMGGSEKLFF
v_gene: TRBV14; j_gene: TRBJ2-3; CDR3aa: CASSQDTLAGGQYF
v_gene: TRBV27; j_gene: TRBJ2-5; CDR3aa: CASSRQGAIETQYF
v_gene: TRBV7-9; j_gene: TRBJ1-5; CDR3aa: CASSLGGGQPQHF
v_gene: TRBV7-9; j_gene: TRBJ2-3; CDR3aa: CASSPGTVQYTDTQYF
v_gene: TRBV6-1; j_gene: TRBJ2-4; CDR3aa: CASSENRDGPKNIQYF
v_gene: TRBV5-5; j_gene: TRBJ1-2; CDR3aa: CVSSLSPGAIIYGYTF
v_gene: TRBV5-6; j_gene: TRBJ2-7; CDR3aa: CASSRTARLYEQYF
v_gene: TRBV9; j_gene: TRBJ1-1; CDR3aa: CASSPQGRNTEAFF
v_gene: TRBV19; j_gene: TRBJ1-1; CDR3aa: CASSIDVPALGNTEAFF
v_gene: TRBV5-4; j_gene: TRBJ2-1; CDR3aa: CASSLDRGREQFF
v_gene: TRBV6-6; j_gene: TRBJ1-2; CDR3aa: CASSYSQGNYGYTF
v_gene: TRBV30; j_gene: TRBJ2-3; CDR3aa: CAWGRGATSTDTQYF
v_gene: TRBV7-3; j_gene: TRBJ2-2; CDR3aa: CASSLNTNTGELFF
v_gene: TRBV5-8; j_gene: TRBJ2-1; CDR3aa: CASSPTPLSYNEQFF
v_gene: TRBV4-2; j_gene: TRBJ2-7; CDR3aa: CASSQDGNSGSYEQYF
v_gene: TRBV28; j_gene: TRBJ1-2; CDR3aa: CASSSPSGGYTF
v_gene: TRBV28; j_gene: TRBJ2-7; CDR3aa: CASTPGAKTYEQYF
v_gene: TRBV7-2; j_gene: TRBJ2-5; CDR3aa: CASSLAGVLETQYF
v_gene: TRBV18; j_gene: TRBJ2-2; CDR3aa: CASSPLAGTNTGELFF
v_gene: TRBV10-2; j_gene: TRBJ2-1; CDR3aa: CASSEQLAALSYNEQFF
v_gene: TRBV30; j_gene: TRBJ2-3; CDR3aa: CAWSIGGTDTQYF
v_gene: TRBV27; j_gene: TRBJ2-3; CDR3aa: CASSPSILVLGTDTQYF
v_gene: TRBV11-2; j_gene: TRBJ2-1; CDR3aa: CASSLTLTQFF
v_gene: TRBV28; j_gene: TRBJ1-3; CDR3aa: CASSPGGASGNTIYF
v_gene: TRBV11-3; j_gene: TRBJ2-7; CDR3aa: CASSGMGLAGGRGYEQYF
v_gene: TRBV5-1; j_gene: TRBJ2-1; CDR3aa: CASSLYNEQFF
v_gene: TRBV20-1; j_gene: TRBJ2-4; CDR3aa: CSASDPDIQYF
v_gene: TRBV6-1; j_gene: TRBJ1-5; CDR3aa: CASSEDQPQHF
v_gene: TRBV19; j_gene: TRBJ2-3; CDR3aa: CATSSGPLKDTQYF
v_gene: TRBV5-1; j_gene: TRBJ2-3; CDR3aa: CASSLLAGLDTQYF
v_gene: TRBV28; j_gene: TRBJ1-2; CDR3aa: CASSLSGGNLWGYTF
v_gene: TRBV7-2; j_gene: TRBJ2-7; CDR3aa: CASSLGQVDKQYF
v_gene: TRBV28; j_gene: TRBJ2-2; CDR3aa: CASNPGTPNTGELFF
v_gene: TRBV6-6; j_gene: TRBJ2-2; CDR3aa: CASSTGWSNTGELFF
v_gene: TRBV11-2; j_gene: TRBJ1-1; CDR3aa: CASSSDRGNTEAFF
v_gene: TRBV28; j_gene: TRBJ2-1; CDR3aa: CASSSYGAGVLEQFF
v_gene: TRBV5-1; j_gene: TRBJ2-1; CDR3aa: CASSLDSGNSYNEQFF
v_gene: TRBV4-1; j_gene: TRBJ1-5; CDR3aa: CASSSDVSNQPQHF
v_gene: TRBV5-4; j_gene: TRBJ1-4; CDR3aa: CASSIQGAGNEKLFF
v_gene: TRBV7-2; j_gene: TRBJ2-1; CDR3aa: CASSLAAGVYNEQFF
v_gene: TRBV19; j_gene: TRBJ1-5; CDR3aa: CASSIGQGQGNQPQHF
v_gene: TRBV21-1; j_gene: TRBJ2-1; CDR3aa: CASSKGRPSENNEQFF
v_gene: TRBV5-1; j_gene: TRBJ2-1; CDR3aa: CASSSAGGFSSYNEQFF
v_gene: TRBV11-2; j_gene: TRBJ1-1; CDR3aa: CASSLAGFLGKAFF
v_gene: TRBV9; j_gene: TRBJ1-2; CDR3aa: CASSSRGRNGYTF
v_gene: TRBV5-4; j_gene: TRBJ2-2; CDR3aa: CASSLAPVGLAAGELFF
v_gene: TRBV11-2; j_gene: TRBJ2-1; CDR3aa: CASSLSLQNEQFF
v_gene: TRBV4-2; j_gene: TRBJ2-7; CDR3aa: CASSQDRQGPYEQYF
v_gene: TRBV6-1; j_gene: TRBJ2-7; CDR3aa: CASSPGLIYEQYF
v_gene: TRBV28; j_gene: TRBJ1-3; CDR3aa: CASSPIDGAGNTIYF
v_gene: TRBV6-1; j_gene: TRBJ2-2; CDR3aa: CASSDGLGLINTGELFF
v_gene: TRBV5-1; j_gene: TRBJ2-3; CDR3aa: CASSRDRPTDTQYF
v_gene: TRBV7-6; j_gene: TRBJ2-5; CDR3aa: CASSREGTQYF
v_gene: TRBV28; j_gene: TRBJ2-7; CDR3aa: CASSIGPRQGEQYF
v_gene: TRBV11-2; j_gene: TRBJ1-1; CDR3aa: CASSLQGIMNTEAFF